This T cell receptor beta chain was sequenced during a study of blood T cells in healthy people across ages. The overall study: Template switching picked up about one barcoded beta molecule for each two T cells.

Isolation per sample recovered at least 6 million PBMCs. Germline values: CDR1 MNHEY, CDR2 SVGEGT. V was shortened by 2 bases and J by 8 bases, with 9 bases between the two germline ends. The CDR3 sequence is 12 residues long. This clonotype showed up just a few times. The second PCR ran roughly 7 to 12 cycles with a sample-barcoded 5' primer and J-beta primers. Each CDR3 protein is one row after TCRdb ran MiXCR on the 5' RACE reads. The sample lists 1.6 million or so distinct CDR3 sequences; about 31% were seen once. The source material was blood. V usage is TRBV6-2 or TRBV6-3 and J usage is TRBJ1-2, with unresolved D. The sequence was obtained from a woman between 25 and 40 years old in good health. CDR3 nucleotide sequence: TGTGCCAGCAGTTACCGAACGGGGGGCTACACCTTC. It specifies CASSYRTGGYTF.